This T cell receptor (beta chain) was recorded in a study of blood T cell repertoires in COVID-19 (dated by TCRdb to 2020 to 2021). For the study in its entirety: Collaborator samples came from the United States, Italy and Spain and covered acute and convalescent phases of COVID-19. The prospective study material was composed of cDNA or gDNA derived from T cells, B-cell-depleted T cells, or PBMCs. The dataset comprised deeply sampled blood TCRbeta repertoires from subjects exposed to, actively infected with, or recovered from COVID-19. The repertoires were released in a freely available public database intended as a resource for research on the immune response to SARS-CoV-2. The samples were drawn from the first 160 participants of the ongoing ImmuneRACE study and from 1,254 subjects provided by 6 global collaborators. A de-identified subject ID, COVID-19 status, age in years and sex were almost always included in the sample metadata. Where available, HLA class I and class II types were obtained from metadata supplied by the sample provider rather than from assay-based typing. What the study reported, not specific to this receptor: The amount of clinical and demographic metadata varied by source and participant and was provided uncurated.

Participants in the prospective study were aged about 18 to 89 years, lived in over 20 United States geographic areas, and enrolled through a virtual design. Cohort assignment in the prospective study relied on participant-reported clinical history from a screening survey and a study questionnaire. For ImmuneRACE Cohort 3, a participant was defined as recovered based on two consecutive negative NP/OP PCR tests, clearance by a healthcare professional, or resolution of symptoms. Each participant in the prospective study had whole blood, serum and a nasopharyngeal or oropharyngeal swab collected by mobile phlebotomists. Over an approximately two-month period, participants in the prospective study had the option of providing additional blood draws and questionnaires. Before DNA extraction, blood samples from the prospective study were shipped at room temperature or frozen. On this clone itself: Its antigen has not been determined. The input lacks base qualities; no much larger clone sits a single base away.

TCRbeta CDR3 regions were amplified from genomic DNA using the immunoSEQ Assay, a bias-controlled multiplex PCR. The paper's processing steps were these. The number of nucleated cells in each sample was estimated by amplification of reference gene primers within the assay. To quantify the absolute abundance of each unique TCRbeta CDR3 rearrangement, sequence reads were collapsed and filtered. For each sample, productive Simpson clonality was calculated as the square root of Simpson's diversity index across productive rearrangements. This immuneACCESS table, as held by TCRdb, lists in-frame sequences with V and J called but not all clones. Of the missing ones, under half trace to an unresolved V gene in checked studies; the others have no known cause. V, J and clone size were drawn from that table, and D and trimming were deduced from the DNA. This sample gives some 200,000 clones in total; about 81% of them show up just once. About 9% of the sample comes from the top ten.

The CDR3, cysteine through phenylalanine, is 14 amino acids long. Only the CDR3 DNA is retained, 42 bases long and in frame from the first base. CDR1 and CDR2 were assigned from the germline V gene as SGDLS and YYNGEE. V gives up 0 bases and J gives up 2 bases, and the segment between their germline ends measures 6 bases. This chain joins TRBV9 to TRBJ1-5; the D gene remains uncertain. Sequencing was carried out using PBMCs or T cells enriched from blood (not recorded which). The receptor was isolated from a man between 40 and 49 years old who had recovered from COVID-19. The nucleotide sequence is given as TGTGCCAGCAGCGTAGGGTCAGGCAATCAGCCCCAGCATTTT. Its coded protein is CASSVGSGNQPQHF.